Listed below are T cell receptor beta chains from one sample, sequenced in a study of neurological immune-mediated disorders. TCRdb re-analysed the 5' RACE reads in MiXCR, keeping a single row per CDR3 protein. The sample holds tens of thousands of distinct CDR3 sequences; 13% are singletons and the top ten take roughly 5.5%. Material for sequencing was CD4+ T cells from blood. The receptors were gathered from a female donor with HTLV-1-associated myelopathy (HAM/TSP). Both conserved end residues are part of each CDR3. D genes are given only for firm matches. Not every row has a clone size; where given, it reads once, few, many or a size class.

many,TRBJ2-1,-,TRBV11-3,CASSARGHHSYNEQFF,TGTGCCAGCAGCGCGAGGGGACACCACTCCTACAATGAGCAGTTCTTC
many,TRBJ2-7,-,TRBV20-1,CSARDQGGGREQYF,TGCAGTGCTAGAGATCAGGGAGGGGGTAGGGAGCAGTACTTC
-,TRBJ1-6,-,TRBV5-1,CASSPGTSGGPLHF,TGCGCCAGCAGCCCCGGGACATCGGGTGGACCCCTACACTTT
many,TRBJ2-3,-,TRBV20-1,CSARDGVDTQYF,TGCAGTGCTAGAGATGGCGTTGATACGCAGTATTTT
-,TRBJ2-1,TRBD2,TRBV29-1,CSANGTSGQMAQFF,TGCAGCGCCAACGGGACTAGCGGCCAAATGGCGCAGTTCTTC
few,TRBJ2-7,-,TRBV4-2,CASSQDAEYCEQYF,TGTGCCAGCAGCCAAGATGCGGAATACTGCGAGCAGTACTTC
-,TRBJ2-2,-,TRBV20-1,CSAIVQANTGELFF,TGCAGTGCTATTGTACAGGCGAACACCGGGGAGCTGTTTTTT
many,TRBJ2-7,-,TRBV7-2,CASSPGSGADEQYF,TGTGCCAGCAGCCCGGGGTCGGGGGCCGACGAGCAGTACTTC
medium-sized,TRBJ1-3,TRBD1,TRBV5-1,CASSTTGASGNTIYF,TGCGCCAGCAGCACAACAGGGGCCTCTGGAAACACCATATATTTT
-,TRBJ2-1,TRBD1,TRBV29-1,CSVQGEYEQFF,TGCAGCGTGCAGGGGGAATACGAGCAGTTCTTC
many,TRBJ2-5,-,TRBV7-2,CASSLVSRETQYF,TGTGCCAGCAGCTTAGTTAGCAGGGAGACCCAGTACTTC
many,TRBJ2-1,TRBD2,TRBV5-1,CASSLVAGGSNEQFF,TGCGCCAGCAGCTTGGTAGCGGGAGGATCCAATGAGCAGTTCTTC
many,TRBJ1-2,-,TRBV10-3,CAISDPPGVSNYGYTF,TGTGCCATCAGCGATCCCCCAGGGGTCTCTAACTATGGCTACACCTTC
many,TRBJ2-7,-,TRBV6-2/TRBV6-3,CASRLADPSYEQYF,TGTGCCAGCAGACTCGCCGACCCCTCCTACGAGCAGTACTTC
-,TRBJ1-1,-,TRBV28,CASSFAPSNTEAFF,TGTGCCAGCAGTTTTGCCCCGTCGAACACTGAAGCTTTCTTT
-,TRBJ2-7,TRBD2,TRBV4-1,CASSQASGTAQYF,TGCGCCAGCAGCCAAGCTAGCGGGACGGCGCAGTACTTC
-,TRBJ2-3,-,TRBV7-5,CISVPEANEPRTFTDTQYF,-
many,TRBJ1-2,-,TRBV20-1,CSALGPYYGYTF,TGCAGTGCTTTGGGACCATACTATGGCTACACCTTC
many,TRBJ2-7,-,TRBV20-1,CSASEGSRVYEQYF,TGCAGTGCTAGCGAGGGAAGCCGGGTCTACGAGCAGTACTTC
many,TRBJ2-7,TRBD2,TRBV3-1,CASSHSALAGGPYEQYF,TGTGCCAGCAGCCACTCAGCCCTAGCGGGGGGGCCGTACGAGCAGTACTTC
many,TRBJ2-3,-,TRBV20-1,CSARVVLSVDTQYF,TGCAGTGCTAGAGTCGTACTATCGGTGGATACGCAGTATTTT
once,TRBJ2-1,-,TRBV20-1,CSGGGTYEQFF,TGCAGTGGAGGCGGGACTTATGAGCAGTTCTTC
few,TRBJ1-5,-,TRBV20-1,CSARGGDSNQPQHF,TGCAGTGCTAGAGGGGGCGATAGCAATCAGCCCCAGCATTTT
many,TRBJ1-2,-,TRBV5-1,CASSFGTADYGYTF,TGCGCCAGCAGCTTCGGGACCGCTGACTATGGCTACACCTTC
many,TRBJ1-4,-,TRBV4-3,CASGQHGGTSRSTNEKLFF,TGCGCCAGCGGCCAACACGGGGGGACATCGAGGTCAACTAATGAAAAACTGTTTTTT
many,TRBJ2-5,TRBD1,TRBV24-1,CATSELTGSEETQYF,TGTGCCACCAGTGAACTGACAGGGTCGGAAGAGACCCAGTACTTC
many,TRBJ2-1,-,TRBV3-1,CASSHPLPGPLYNEQFF,TGTGCCAGCAGCCACCCATTACCGGGTCCCTTATACAATGAGCAGTTCTTC
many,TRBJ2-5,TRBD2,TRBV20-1,CSATILAAPLGEETQYF,TGCAGTGCAACTATACTAGCGGCCCCCTTGGGGGAAGAGACCCAGTACTTC
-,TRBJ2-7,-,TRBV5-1,CASSLAGSYEQYF,TGCGCCAGCAGCTTGGCGGGTTCCTACGAGCAGTACTTC
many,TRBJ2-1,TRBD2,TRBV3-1,CASSQPGLAGDNEQFF,TGTGCCAGCAGCCAACCGGGACTAGCGGGAGACAATGAGCAGTTCTTC
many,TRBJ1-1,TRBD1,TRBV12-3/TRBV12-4,CASSFSLSGGTEAFF,TGTGCCAGCAGTTTCTCCCTTTCAGGGGGCACTGAAGCTTTCTTT
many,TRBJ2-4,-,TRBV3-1,CASSQRENIQYF,TGTGCCAGCAGCCAAAGGGAAAACATTCAGTACTTC
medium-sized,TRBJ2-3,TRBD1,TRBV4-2,CASSQVTGGDTQYF,TGTGCCAGCAGCCAAGTGACAGGGGGAGATACGCAGTATTTT
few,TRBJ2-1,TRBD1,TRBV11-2,CASSQRTGSSYNEQFF,TGTGCCAGCAGCCAACGGACAGGGAGCTCCTACAATGAGCAGTTCTTC
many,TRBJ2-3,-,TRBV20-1,CSAIHRKASTDTQYF,TGCAGTGCAATCCACAGGAAAGCTAGCACAGATACGCAGTATTTT
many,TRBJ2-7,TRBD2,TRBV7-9,CASSWGLGLSEQYF,TGTGCCAGCAGCTGGGGACTAGGGCTCTCCGAGCAGTACTTC
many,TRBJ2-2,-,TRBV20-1,CSARDRSRGPNTGELFF,TGCAGTGCTAGAGATAGGTCCCGGGGGCCGAACACCGGGGAGCTGTTTTTT
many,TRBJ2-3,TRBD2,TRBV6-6,CASILAGADTQYF,TGTGCCAGCATACTAGCGGGGGCAGATACGCAGTATTTT
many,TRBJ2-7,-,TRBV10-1,CASSEGGNPYEQYF,TGCGCCAGCAGTGAGGGTGGAAATCCCTACGAGCAGTACTTC
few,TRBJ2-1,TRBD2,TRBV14,CASSAVGGYSYNEQFF,TGTGCCAGCAGCGCGGTGGGGGGGTACTCCTACAATGAGCAGTTCTTC
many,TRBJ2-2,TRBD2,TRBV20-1,CSASRGGRTGELFF,TGCAGTGCTAGCCGGGGGGGCCGCACCGGGGAGCTGTTTTTT
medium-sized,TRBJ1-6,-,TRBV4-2,CASSQGESYNSPLHF,TGTGCCAGCAGCCAAGGGGAGTCCTATAATTCACCCCTCCACTTT
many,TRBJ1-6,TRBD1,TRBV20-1,CSAKRDRAESPLHF,TGCAGTGCTAAAAGGGACAGGGCTGAGTCACCCCTCCACTTT
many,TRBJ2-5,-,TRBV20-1,CSARGGGGPGVTQYF,TGCAGTGCTAGAGGGGGTGGGGGGCCCGGGGTGACCCAGTACTTC
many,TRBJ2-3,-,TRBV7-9,CASSSSLSHHF,TGTGCCAGCAGCTCTTCGCTGTCCCACCATTTT
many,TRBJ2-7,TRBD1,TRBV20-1,CSASRPDRGRRYEQYF,TGCAGTGCATCACGGCCTGACAGGGGGCGCCGGTACGAGCAGTACTTC
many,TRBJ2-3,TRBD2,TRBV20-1,CSVVPSGGADTQYF,TGCAGTGTTGTCCCTAGCGGGGGGGCGGATACGCAGTATTTT
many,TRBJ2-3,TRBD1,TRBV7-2,CASSLSGEGAGDTQYF,TGTGCCAGCAGCTTAAGTGGTGAGGGGGCAGGAGATACGCAGTATTTT
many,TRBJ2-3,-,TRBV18,CASSPELATDTQYF,TGTGCCAGCTCACCTGAGTTGGCCACAGATACGCAGTATTTT
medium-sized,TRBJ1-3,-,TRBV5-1,CASSLQPGGTGNTIYF,TGCGCCAGCAGCTTGCAACCGGGAGGGACTGGAAACACCATATATTTT
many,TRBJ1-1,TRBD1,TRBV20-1,CSAHRGTMNTEAFF,TGCAGTGCGCACAGGGGAACCATGAACACTGAAGCTTTCTTT
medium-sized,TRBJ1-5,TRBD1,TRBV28,CASSSGGQGGQPQHF,TGTGCCAGCAGTTCCGGGGGACAGGGCGGTCAGCCCCAGCATTTT
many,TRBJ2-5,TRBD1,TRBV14,CASSWTGGAETQYF,TGTGCCAGCAGCTGGACAGGGGGCGCGGAGACCCAGTACTTC
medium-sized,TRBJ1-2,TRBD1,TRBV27,CASSYRGRGGYTF,TGTGCCAGCAGCTACAGGGGGCGCGGGGGCTACACCTTC
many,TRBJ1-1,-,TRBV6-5,CASSYRQNTEAFF,TGTGCCAGCAGTTACCGGCAGAACACTGAAGCTTTCTTT
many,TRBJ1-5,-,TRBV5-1,CASSLAGASNQPQHF,TGCGCCAGCAGCTTGGCGGGGGCGAGCAATCAGCCCCAGCATTTT
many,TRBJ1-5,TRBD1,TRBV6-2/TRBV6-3,CASSSGGAGGQPQHF,TGTGCCAGCAGCTCAGGGGGCGCCGGGGGACAGCCCCAGCATTTT
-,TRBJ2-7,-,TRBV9,CASSVARRCLEQYF,TGTGCCAGCAGCGTAGCTAGGAGGTGCCTCGAGCAGTACTTC
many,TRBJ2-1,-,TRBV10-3,CAISDDGSSYNEQFF,TGTGCCATCAGTGACGACGGAAGCTCCTACAATGAGCAGTTCTTC
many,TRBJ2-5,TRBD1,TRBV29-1,CSVRTGRETQYF,TGCAGCGTTCGGACAGGGAGGGAGACCCAGTACTTC